This T cell receptor (beta chain) came from a study of T cells in Graves' hyperthyroidism and ophthalmopathy. Deletions cut 4 bases from V and 4 bases from J, with 11 bases between. CDR3 length equals 14 residues. Germline loops: CDR1 SGHNT, CDR2 YYREEE (reference sequence). What was amplified from RNA transcripts were TCR beta CDR3 regions. Initially, a first-round RT-PCR of the TCR CDR3 employed the HTBI primer set. MiXCR, run by TCRdb on the multiplex PCR reads, gives a single entry per CDR3 protein. The sample shows around 480,000 distinct CDR3 sequences, approximately 15% of them seen only once. This rearrangement joins TRBV5-4 to TRBJ2-2; D tentatively reads TRBD1 or TRBD2 (5 bases each). Material: blood. This receptor was identified in a woman under 30 with Graves' hyperthyroidism. CDR3 bases: TGTGCCAGCAGCCCGGGGACCGCCACCGGGGAGCTGTTTTTT. Its translation: CASSPGTATGELFF.